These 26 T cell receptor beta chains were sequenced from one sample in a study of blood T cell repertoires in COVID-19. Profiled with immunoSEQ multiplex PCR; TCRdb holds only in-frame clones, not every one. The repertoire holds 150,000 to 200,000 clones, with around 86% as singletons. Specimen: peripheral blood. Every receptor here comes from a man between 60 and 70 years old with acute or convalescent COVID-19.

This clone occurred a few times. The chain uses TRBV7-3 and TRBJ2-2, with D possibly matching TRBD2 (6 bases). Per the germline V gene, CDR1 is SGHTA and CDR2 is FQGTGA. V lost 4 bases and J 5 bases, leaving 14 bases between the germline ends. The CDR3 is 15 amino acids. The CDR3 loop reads CASSWSKGRTGELFF. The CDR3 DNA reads TGTGCCAGCAGCTGGTCCAAGGGGAGGACCGGGGAGCTGTTTTTT.

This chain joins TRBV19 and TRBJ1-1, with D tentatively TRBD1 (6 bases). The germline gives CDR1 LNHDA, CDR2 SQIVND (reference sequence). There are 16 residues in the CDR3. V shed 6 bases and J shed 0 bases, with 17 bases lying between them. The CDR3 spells CASSLNRASMNTEAFF. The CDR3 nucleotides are TGTGCCAGTAGCCTTAACAGGGCATCGATGAACACTGAAGCTTTCTTT. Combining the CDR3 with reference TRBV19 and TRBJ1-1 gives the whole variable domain DGGITQSPKYLFRKEGQNVTLSCEQNLNHDAMYWYRQDPGQGLRLIYYSQIVNDFQKGDIAEGYSVSREKKESFPLTVTSAQKNPTAFYLCASSLNRASMNTEAFFGQGTRLTVV.

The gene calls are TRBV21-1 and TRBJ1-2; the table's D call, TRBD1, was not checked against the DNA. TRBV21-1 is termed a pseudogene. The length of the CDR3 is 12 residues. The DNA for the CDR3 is TGTGCCAGCATCTTAGACAGGGATGGCTACACCTTC. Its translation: CASILDRDGYTF.

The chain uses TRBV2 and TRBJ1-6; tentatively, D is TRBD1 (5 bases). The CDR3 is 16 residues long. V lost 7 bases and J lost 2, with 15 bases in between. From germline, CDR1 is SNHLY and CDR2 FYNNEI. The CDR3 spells CASNSQGTTYNSPLHF. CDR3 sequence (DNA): TGTGCCAGCAATTCCCAGGGTACAACCTATAATTCACCCCTCCACTTT.

CDR3 sequence (DNA): TGCGCCAGCAGCCCCTCGGTGAAGGGGAGGGAGACCCAGTACTTC. This translates into CASSPSVKGRETQYF. This chain uses TRBV5-1 with TRBJ2-5; tentatively, D is TRBD2 (6 bases). This CDR3 has 15 residues. CDR1 is SGHRS, CDR2 YFSETQ, per germline. Trimming stripped 4 bases from V and 5 bases from J, with 18 bases between.

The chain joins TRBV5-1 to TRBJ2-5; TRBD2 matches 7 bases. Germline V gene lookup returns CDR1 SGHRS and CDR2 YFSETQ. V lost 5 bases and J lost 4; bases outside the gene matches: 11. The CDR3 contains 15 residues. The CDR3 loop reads CASRNTGGLSETQYF. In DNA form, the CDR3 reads TGCGCCAGCAGGAATACGGGAGGATTATCAGAGACCCAGTACTTC.

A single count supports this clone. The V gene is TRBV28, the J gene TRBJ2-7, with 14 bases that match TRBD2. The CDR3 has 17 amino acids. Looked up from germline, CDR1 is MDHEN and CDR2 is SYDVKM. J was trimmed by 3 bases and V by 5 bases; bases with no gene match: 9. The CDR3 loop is CASSPRAGTSGSYEQYF. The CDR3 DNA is TGTGCCAGCAGTCCACGGGCCGGGACTAGCGGGAGCTACGAGCAGTACTTC.

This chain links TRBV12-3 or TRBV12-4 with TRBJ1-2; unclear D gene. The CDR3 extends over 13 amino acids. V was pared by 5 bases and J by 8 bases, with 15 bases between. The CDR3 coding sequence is TGTGCCAGCAGTCGGAACAGTCCGGAAGGCTACACCTTC. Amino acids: CASSRNSPEGYTF.

CDR3 amino acids: CASYTSAGGPYNEQFF. For the CDR3, the DNA is TGTGCCAGCTATACCTCGGCGGGAGGGCCCTACAATGAGCAGTTCTTC. The V and J genes are TRBV28 and TRBJ2-1, with 9 bases that match TRBD2. CDR1 is MDHEN, CDR2 SYDVKM, per germline. Germline trimming cut 8 bases from V and 2 bases from J; bases unmatched to any gene: 10. The CDR3 contains 16 residues.

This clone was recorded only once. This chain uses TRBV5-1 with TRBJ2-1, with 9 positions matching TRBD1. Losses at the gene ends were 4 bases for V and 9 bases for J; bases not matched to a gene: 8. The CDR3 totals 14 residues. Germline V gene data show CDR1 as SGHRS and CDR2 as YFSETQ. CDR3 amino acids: CASSPGTGWVEQFF. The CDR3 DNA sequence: TGCGCCAGCAGCCCAGGGACAGGGTGGGTTGAGCAGTTCTTC.

The CDR3 sequence: CAISESGRDNEQFF. The CDR3 nucleotides read TGTGCCATCAGTGAGTCGGGCAGAGACAATGAGCAGTTCTTC. The chain employs TRBV10-3 and TRBJ2-1; the D is unclear. This CDR3 is 14 amino acids long. Trimming left V 0 bases short and J 5 bases short, with 8 bases between. The germline V gene encodes CDR1 ENHRY and CDR2 SYGVKD.

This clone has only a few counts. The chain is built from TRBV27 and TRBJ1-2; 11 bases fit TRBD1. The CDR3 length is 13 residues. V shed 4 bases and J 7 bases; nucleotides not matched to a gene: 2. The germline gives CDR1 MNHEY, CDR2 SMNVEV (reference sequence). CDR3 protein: CASSSGTGGGYTF. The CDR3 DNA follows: TGTGCCAGCAGTTCCGGGACAGGGGGTGGCTACACCTTC.

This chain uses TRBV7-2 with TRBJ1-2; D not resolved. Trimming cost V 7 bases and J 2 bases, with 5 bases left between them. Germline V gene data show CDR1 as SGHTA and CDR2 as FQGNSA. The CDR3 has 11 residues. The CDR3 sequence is CASTMNYGYTF. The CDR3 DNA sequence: TGTGCCAGCACCATGAACTATGGCTACACCTTC.

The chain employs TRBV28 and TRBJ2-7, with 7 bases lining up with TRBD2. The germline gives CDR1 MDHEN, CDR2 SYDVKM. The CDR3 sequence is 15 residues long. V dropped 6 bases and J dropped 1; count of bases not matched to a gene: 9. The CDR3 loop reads CASRPSGKVSYEQYF. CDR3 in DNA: TGTGCCAGCAGGCCCAGCGGGAAGGTTTCCTACGAGCAGTACTTC.

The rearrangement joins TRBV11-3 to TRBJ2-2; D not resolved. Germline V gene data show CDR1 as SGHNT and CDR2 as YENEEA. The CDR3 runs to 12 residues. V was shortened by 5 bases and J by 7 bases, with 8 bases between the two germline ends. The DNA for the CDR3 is TGTGCCAGCAGCACTCAGGACGGGGAGCTGTTTTTT. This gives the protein CASSTQDGELFF. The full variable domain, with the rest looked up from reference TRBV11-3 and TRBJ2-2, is EAGVVQSPRYKIIEKKQPVAFWCNPISGHNTLYWYLQNLGQGPELLIRYENEEAVDDSQLPKDRFSAERLKGVDSTLKIQPAELGDSAVYLCASSTQDGELFFGEGSRLTVL.

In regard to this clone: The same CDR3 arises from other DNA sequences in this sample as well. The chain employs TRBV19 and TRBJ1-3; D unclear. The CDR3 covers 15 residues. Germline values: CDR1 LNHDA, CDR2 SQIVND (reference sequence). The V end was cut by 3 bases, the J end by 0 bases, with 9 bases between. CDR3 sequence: CASSIGRSSGNTIYF. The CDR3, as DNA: TGTGCCAGTAGTATTGGGAGAAGCTCTGGAAACACCATATATTTT.

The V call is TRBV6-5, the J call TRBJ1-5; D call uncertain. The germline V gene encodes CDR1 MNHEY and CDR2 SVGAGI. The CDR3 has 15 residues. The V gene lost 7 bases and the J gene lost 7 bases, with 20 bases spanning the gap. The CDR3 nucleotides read TGTGCCAGCAACCAACTGACGGGGTATGAACAGCCCCAGCATTTT. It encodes CASNQLTGYEQPQHF.

CDR3 bases: TGCAGCGTTGACCTGTACAGAGGCACAGATACGCAGTATTTT. The encoded protein is CSVDLYRGTDTQYF. The V call is TRBV29-1, the J call TRBJ2-3; D is ambiguous. This CDR3 region has 14 residues. V lost 3 bases, J lost 1 base, and 11 bases lay in between. Looked up from germline, CDR1 is SQVTM and CDR2 is ANQGSEA.

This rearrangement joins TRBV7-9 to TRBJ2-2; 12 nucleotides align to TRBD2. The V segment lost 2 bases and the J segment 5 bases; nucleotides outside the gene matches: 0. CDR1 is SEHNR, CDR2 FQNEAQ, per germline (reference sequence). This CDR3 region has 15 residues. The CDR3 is CASSLTSGRTGELFF. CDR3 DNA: TGTGCCAGCAGCTTAACTAGCGGGAGGACCGGGGAGCTGTTTTTT. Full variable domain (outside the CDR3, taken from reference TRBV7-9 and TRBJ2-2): DTGVSQNPRHKITKRGQNVTFRCDPISEHNRLYWYRQTLGQGPEFLTYFQNEAQLEKSRLLSDRFSAERPKGSFSTLEIQRTEQGDSAMYLCASSLTSGRTGELFFGEGSRLTVL.

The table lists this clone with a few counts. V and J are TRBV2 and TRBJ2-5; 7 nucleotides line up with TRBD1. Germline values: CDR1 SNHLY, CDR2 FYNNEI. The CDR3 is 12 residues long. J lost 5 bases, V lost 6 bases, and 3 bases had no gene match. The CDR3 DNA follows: TGTGCCAGCAGGACGACAGGGGAGACCCAGTACTTC. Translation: CASRTTGETQYF.

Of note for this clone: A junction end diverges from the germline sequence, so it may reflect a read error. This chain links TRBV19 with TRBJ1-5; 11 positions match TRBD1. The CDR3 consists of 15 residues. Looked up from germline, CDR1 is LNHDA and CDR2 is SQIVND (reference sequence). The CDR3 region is CASSIRTGGKQPQHF. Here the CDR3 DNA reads TGTGCCAGTAGTATTAGGACAGGGGGCAAACAGCCCCAGCATTTT.

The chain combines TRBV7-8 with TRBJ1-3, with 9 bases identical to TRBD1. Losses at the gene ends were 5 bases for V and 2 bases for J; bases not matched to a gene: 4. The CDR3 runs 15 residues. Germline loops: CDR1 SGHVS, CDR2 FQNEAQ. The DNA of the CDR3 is TGTGCCAGCAGCCCGAGGACAGGGGCTGGAAACACCATATATTTT. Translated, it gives CASSPRTGAGNTIYF.

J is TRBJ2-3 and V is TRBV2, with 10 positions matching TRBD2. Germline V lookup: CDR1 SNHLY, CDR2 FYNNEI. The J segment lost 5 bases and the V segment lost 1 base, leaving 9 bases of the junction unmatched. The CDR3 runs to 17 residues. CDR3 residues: CASSEGLAGDFRDTQYF. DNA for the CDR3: TGTGCCAGCAGTGAAGGGCTAGCGGGAGATTTCAGAGATACGCAGTATTTT.

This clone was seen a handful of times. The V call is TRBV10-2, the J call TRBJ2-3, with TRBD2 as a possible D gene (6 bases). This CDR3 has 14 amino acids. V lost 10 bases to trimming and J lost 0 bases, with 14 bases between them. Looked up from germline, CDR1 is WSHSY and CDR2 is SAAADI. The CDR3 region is CATAGRYSTDTQYF. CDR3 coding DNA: TGCGCCACAGCCGGGAGATACAGCACAGATACGCAGTATTTT.

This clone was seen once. The CDR3 DNA reads TGTGCCAGCAGTGCCCTATCGGGGGTGAACACTGAAGCTTTCTTT. Translated, it gives CASSALSGVNTEAFF. The chain recombines TRBV27 with TRBJ1-1; a weak D match, TRBD1 (5 bases). CDR3 size: 15 residues. The germline V and J ends were trimmed by 5 bases and 0 bases, with 13 bases remaining between them. The germline V gene has CDR1 MNHEY and CDR2 SMNVEV (reference sequence).

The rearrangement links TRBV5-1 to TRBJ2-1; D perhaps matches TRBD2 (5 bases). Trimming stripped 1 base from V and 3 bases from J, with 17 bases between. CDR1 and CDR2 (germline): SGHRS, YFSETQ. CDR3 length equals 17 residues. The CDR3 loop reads CASSLSGSAMLYNEQFF. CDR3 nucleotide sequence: TGCGCCAGCAGCTTGTCGGGTAGCGCGATGCTCTACAATGAGCAGTTCTTC. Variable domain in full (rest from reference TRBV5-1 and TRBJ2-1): KAGVTQTPRYLIKTRGQQVTLSCSPISGHRSVSWYQQTPGQGLQFLFEYFSETQRNKGNFPGRFSGRQFSNSRSEMNVSTLELGDSALYLCASSLSGSAMLYNEQFFGPGTRLTVL.